The 21 T cell receptor beta chains listed next were all sequenced from one sample in a study of T cells in Graves' hyperthyroidism and ophthalmopathy. Regions amplified from RNA transcripts were the TCR beta CDR3 regions. Researchers ran a first-round RT-PCR on the TCR CDR3 using the HTBI primer set. One entry per CDR3 protein results from TCRdb running MiXCR on the multiplex PCR reads. The data show approximately 370,000 distinct CDR3 sequences, 17% seen once. The sample was blood. Receptors originate from a woman under 40 with Graves' hyperthyroidism that later progressed to Graves' ophthalmopathy.

At least ten counts were recorded for this clonotype. The V and J genes are TRBV6-1 and TRBJ2-7; D ambiguous. V was pared by 6 bases and J by 3 bases, with 9 bases between. CDR1 and CDR2 (germline): MNHNS, SASEGT. CDR3 length: 12 residues. The CDR3 bases are TGTGCCAGCAGCAGAGACGGCTACGAGCAGTACTTC. Encoded protein: CASSRDGYEQYF.

This clonotype was seen ten or more times. The rearrangement joins TRBV13 to TRBJ1-1; D not certain. The CDR3 is 12 residues long. The germline V and J ends were trimmed by 4 bases and 11 bases, with 14 bases remaining between them. Germline V gene lookup returns CDR1 PRHDT and CDR2 FYEKMQ (reference sequence). CDR3 sequence reads: CASSSPGRRAFF. DNA of the CDR3: TGTGCCAGCAGCTCCCCTGGGAGACGGGCTTTCTTT.

Here the CDR3 reads CASSLRVAGVDTEAFF. The CDR3 DNA reads as TGTGCCAGCAGTTTGAGAGTCGCTGGCGTGGACACTGAAGCTTTCTTT. This sequence joins TRBV27 and TRBJ1-1; the D is unclear. V lost 3 bases and J 3 bases, leaving 17 bases between the germline ends. CDR3 size: 16 residues. Germline V lookup: CDR1 MNHEY, CDR2 SMNVEV (reference sequence).

The chain links TRBV28 to TRBJ2-5; possibly TRBD2 for D (6 bases). This CDR3 region has 15 residues. V lost 7 bases, J lost 0 bases, and 15 bases lay in between. CDR1 is MDHEN and CDR2 is SYDVKM in the germline V gene. The CDR3 DNA follows: TGTGCCAGCAAGGAGGGGAGACTGTACCAAGAGACCCAGTACTTC. This gives the protein CASKEGRLYQETQYF.

This clonotype occurred many times. The chain is built from TRBV5-8 and TRBJ2-3, with D possibly matching TRBD2 (6 bases). Germline CDR1 reads SGHTS; CDR2 reads YDEGEE. Trimming took 3 bases from V and 6 from J, leaving 17 bases between them. The CDR3 runs 15 residues. The CDR3 DNA is TGTGCCAGCAGCTCCGGGACTGCTGTTTTGGATACGCAGTATTTT. Translating gives CASSSGTAVLDTQYF. The entire variable domain, with the rest obtained from reference TRBV5-8 and TRBJ2-3, is as follows: EAGVTQSPTHLIKTRGQQATLRCSPISGHTSVYWYQQALGLGLQFLLWYDEGEERNRGNFPPRFSGRQFPNYSSELNVNALELEDSALYLCASSSGTAVLDTQYFGPGTRLTVL.

This clonotype was found many times. The CDR3 coding sequence is TGTGCCAGCAGAGTGAAATGGGGGCTGTCAAATCAGCCCCAGCATTTT. Translating it yields CASRVKWGLSNQPQHF. The chain couples TRBV6-1 to TRBJ1-5; a possible D gene is TRBD1 (6 bases). The V and J ends lost 6 bases and 4 bases respectively, with 19 bases between them. The CDR3 has 16 amino acids. From germline, CDR1 is MNHNS and CDR2 SASEGT.

This clonotype was seen many times. The CDR3 protein is CASSDLETQYF. CDR3 DNA: TGTGCCAGCAGTGACTTGGAGACCCAGTACTTC. The rearrangement joins TRBV2 to TRBJ2-5; D gene ambiguous. With 3 bases removed from V and 5 bases from J, the gap between germline ends came to 4 bases. Germline loops: CDR1 SNHLY, CDR2 FYNNEI. CDR3 length: 11 amino acids.

The table lists this clonotype with many counts. The chain recombines TRBV30 with TRBJ1-2, with no clear D. The ends were cut back, 2 bases at V and 1 base at J, with 5 bases in the middle. CDR3 size: 12 residues. Germline CDR1 and CDR2: GTSNPN and SVGIG (reference sequence). The CDR3 spells CAWSTGNYGYTF. As DNA, the CDR3 is TGTGCCTGGAGTACCGGTAACTATGGCTACACCTTC.

This clonotype appeared many times. V and J are TRBV19 and TRBJ2-1, with a weak D call TRBD1 (6 bases). Germline V lookup: CDR1 LNHDA, CDR2 SQIVND (reference sequence). This CDR3 contains 12 residues. The V gene lost 4 bases and the J gene lost 7 bases, with 8 bases spanning the gap. This CDR3 is CASSTGVNEQFF. The CDR3 DNA follows: TGTGCCAGTAGTACAGGGGTGAATGAGCAGTTCTTC.

This clonotype was detected a few times. This chain links TRBV24-1 with TRBJ2-1, with 9 bases lining up with TRBD2. The CDR3 has 15 residues. Germline CDR1 is KGHDR and CDR2 is SFDVKD. J was trimmed by 8 bases and V by 5 bases; bases with no gene match: 9. CDR3 nucleotide sequence: TGTGCCACCAGTGCCCTAGCGGGAAGTGACGATGAGCAGTTCTTC. This gives the protein CATSALAGSDDEQFF.

This clonotype was seen more than once but under ten times. The chain combines TRBV7-9 with TRBJ2-7; D remains ambiguous. The germline V and J ends were trimmed by 8 bases and 2 bases, with 10 bases remaining between them. Germline V gene sequence: CDR1 SEHNR, CDR2 FQNEAQ (reference sequence). The CDR3 length is 12 residues. The CDR3 loop is CASFTWPYEQYF. In DNA, the CDR3 is TGTGCCAGCTTTACCTGGCCCTACGAGCAGTACTTC.

The chain is built from TRBV30 and TRBJ2-1; D perhaps matches TRBD1 (6 bases). Trimming took 2 bases from V and 3 from J, leaving 11 bases between them. The germline CDR1 and CDR2 sequences are GTSNPN and SVGIG (reference sequence). This CDR3 has 14 amino acids. The CDR3 sequence is CAWSIRTVYNEQFF. CDR3 bases: TGTGCCTGGAGTATCCGGACAGTCTACAATGAGCAGTTCTTC.

This chain connects TRBV11-3 to TRBJ1-1; the D is unclear. This CDR3 has 15 amino acids. The V end was cut by 5 bases, the J end by 0 bases, with 13 bases between. Looked up from germline, CDR1 is SGHNT and CDR2 is YENEEA. The CDR3 DNA is TGTGCCAGCAGCCAACCGGTTGGAGTGAACACTGAAGCTTTCTTT. It is translated as CASSQPVGVNTEAFF.

The sample holds many counts of this clonotype. The chain joins TRBV19 to TRBJ1-1; maybe TRBD1 (5 bases). V lost 7 bases, J lost 5 bases, and 23 bases lay in between. This CDR3 has 16 residues. Germline V gene data show CDR1 as LNHDA and CDR2 as SQIVND (reference sequence). The DNA of the CDR3 is TGTGCCAGTATCCCCTGGTCGGGGGGGGGTAAGACTGAAGCTTTCTTT. Its protein is CASIPWSGGGKTEAFF.

This clonotype was counted many times. The rearrangement joins TRBV11-2 to TRBJ2-5; no reliable D call. Per germline, CDR1 SGHAT and CDR2 FQNNGV. V lost 4 bases, J lost 0 bases, and 12 bases lay in between. The CDR3 contains 15 residues. This CDR3 is CASSSPRAYQETQYF. In DNA form, the CDR3 reads TGTGCCAGCAGCTCTCCGCGAGCGTACCAAGAGACCCAGTACTTC.

The sample holds many counts of this clonotype. The chain joins TRBV2 to TRBJ1-2, with 7 bases identical to TRBD1. The CDR3 extends over 14 amino acids. Germline V CDR1 and CDR2: SNHLY, FYNNEI. V shed 8 bases and J 2 bases; nucleotides not matched to a gene: 8. CDR3 sequence: CASLTGLANYGYTF. As DNA, the CDR3 is TGTGCCAGCCTGACAGGGCTCGCAAACTATGGCTACACCTTC.

In this sample, this clonotype turned up many times. This rearrangement joins TRBV13 to TRBJ2-3; possibly TRBD2 for D (5 bases). V dropped 2 bases and J dropped 10 bases, with 7 bases sitting between them. CDR1 PRHDT and CDR2 FYEKMQ come from the germline V gene (reference sequence). The CDR3 is 11 amino acids. The CDR3 nucleotides read TGTGCCAGCAGCTTAACGGGGTCGCAGTATTTT. Translating it yields CASSLTGSQYF.

A few counts support this clonotype. Written as DNA, the CDR3 is TGTGCCAGTAGTCCGATTCCCGGGACAGGGGATGAGCAGTTCTTC. Protein sequence: CASSPIPGTGDEQFF. The J gene is TRBJ2-1, the V gene TRBV19; 10 bases line up with TRBD1. J was trimmed by 8 bases and V by 5 bases; bases with no gene match: 9. Germline V gene lookup returns CDR1 LNHDA and CDR2 SQIVND (reference sequence). CDR3 length: 15 residues.

This chain uses TRBV28 with TRBJ1-4; TRBD1 matches 8 bases. Per germline, CDR1 MDHEN and CDR2 SYDVKM. The CDR3 has 15 amino acids. J was trimmed by 7 bases and V by 5 bases; bases with no gene match: 9. The CDR3 nucleotides read TGTGCCAGCAGTGGACGGACAGGGTTCGGTGAAAAACTGTTTTTT. It specifies CASSGRTGFGEKLFF.

This clonotype was observed at least ten times. The rearrangement links TRBV28 to TRBJ2-7; 9 nucleotides align to TRBD1. CDR3 length: 15 amino acids. The trim removed 10 bases at V and 4 bases at J, leaving 14 bases unmatched. Germline CDR1 MDHEN, CDR2 SYDVKM. CDR3 in amino acids: CATTPSGTGSYEQYF. The DNA of the CDR3 is TGTGCCACCACCCCTTCCGGGACAGGGAGTTACGAGCAGTACTTC.

At least ten counts were recorded for this clonotype. For the CDR3, the DNA is TGTGCCAGCTCACCCCGTGGACTAGCGGGAAACCAAGAGACCCAGTACTTC. This gives the protein CASSPRGLAGNQETQYF. This rearrangement joins TRBV18 to TRBJ2-5; 12 nucleotides match TRBD2. Germline CDR1 KGHSH, CDR2 LQKENI. The CDR3 is made up of 17 amino acids. V shed 3 bases and J 0 bases; nucleotides not matched to a gene: 5.